This TCR beta chain was profiled in a study of T and B cells in COVID-19 patients. V gave up 2 bases and J gave up 8 bases, with 10 bases separating them. Germline CDR1 and CDR2: GTSNPN and SVGIG (reference sequence). The CDR3 runs 12 residues. TRB rearrangements were amplified by multiplex PCR with BIOMED2 TRB-A/B primers. TCRdb itself ran the multiplex PCR reads through MiXCR, one entry per CDR3 protein. The repertoire holds around 30,000 distinct CDR3 sequences, with approximately 29% as singletons. This clonotype was counted at least ten times. From blood, about 250-550 ng of genomic DNA served as TRB template.

The sample was blood. The sequence was collected from a human donor who had recovered from COVID-19. J is TRBJ2-1 and V is TRBV30; weak D call: TRBD2 (6 bases). CDR3: CAWSRLDDEQFF. The CDR3 DNA sequence: TGTGCCTGGAGTCGACTAGACGATGAGCAGTTCTTC.